The rows below give T cell receptor beta chains drawn from one sample of a study of blood T cell repertoires in COVID-19. Generated by immunoSEQ multiplex PCR, the TCRdb table keeps only in-frame clones and is missing some. The sample contains about 430,000 clones, around 89% of which appear only once. The sequenced sample consisted of PBMCs or T cells enriched from blood (not recorded which). Receptors originate from a man aged 25 to 45 who had recovered from COVID-19. Both conserved end residues are part of each CDR3. A D gene is named only where the DNA matches it firmly. Size is omitted from some rows. Given values are once, few, many or a class for expanded clones.

clone_size: .
j_call: TRBJ2-2
d_call: TRBD1
v_call: TRBV24-1
cdr3_nt: TGTGCCACCAGTGATCCACCGGGACAGGGCAACACCGGGGAGCTGTTTTTT
cdr3_aa: CATSDPPGQGNTGELFF

clone_size: .
j_call: TRBJ2-1
d_call: .
v_call: TRBV6-5
cdr3_nt: TGTGCCAGCAGGCGCCATAATGAGCAGTTCTTC
cdr3_aa: CASRRHNEQFF

clone_size: .
j_call: TRBJ2-7
d_call: TRBD1
v_call: TRBV27
cdr3_nt: TGTGCCAGCAGCCACAGGGGTCAGTACTACGAGCAGTACTTC
cdr3_aa: CASSHRGQYYEQYF

clone_size: .
j_call: TRBJ2-7
d_call: TRBD1
v_call: TRBV28
cdr3_nt: TGTGCCAGCAGAAGACAGGGAGCCTACGAGCAGTACTTC
cdr3_aa: CASRRQGAYEQYF

clone_size: .
j_call: TRBJ1-1
d_call: .
v_call: TRBV28
cdr3_nt: TGTGCCAGCAACAAAAACGCCCGGGACATCTGGAGCTTGAACACTGAAGCTTTCTTT
cdr3_aa: CASNKNARDIWSLNTEAFF

clone_size: .
j_call: TRBJ1-3
d_call: .
v_call: TRBV30
cdr3_nt: TGTGCCTGGGCTCAGGGAGGTAGCTCTGGAAACACCATATATTTT
cdr3_aa: CAWAQGGSSGNTIYF

clone_size: .
j_call: TRBJ2-2
d_call: .
v_call: TRBV11-2
cdr3_nt: TGTGCCAGCAGCTTATCCTGGGCCGCGAACACCGGGGAGCTGTTTTTT
cdr3_aa: CASSLSWAANTGELFF

clone_size: .
j_call: TRBJ1-1
d_call: .
v_call: TRBV18
cdr3_nt: TGTGCCAGCTTACTAAAAGAGAACACTGAAGCTTTCTTT
cdr3_aa: CASLLKENTEAFF

clone_size: few
j_call: TRBJ1-4
d_call: .
v_call: TRBV5-6
cdr3_nt: TGTGCCAGCAGCCACAGGGTTTCTAATGAAAAACTGTTTTTT
cdr3_aa: CASSHRVSNEKLFF

clone_size: .
j_call: TRBJ1-5
d_call: TRBD1
v_call: TRBV30
cdr3_nt: TGTGCCTGGGGGACAGGGCTTAATCAGCCCCAGCATTTT
cdr3_aa: CAWGTGLNQPQHF

clone_size: .
j_call: TRBJ1-1
d_call: .
v_call: TRBV10-3
cdr3_nt: TGTGCCATCAGTGAGTCGGTCAGGGAAGCTTTCTTT
cdr3_aa: CAISESVREAFF

clone_size: .
j_call: TRBJ2-7
d_call: TRBD2
v_call: TRBV9
cdr3_nt: TGTGCCAGCAGCGTAGGGGCTAGCGGGAGGTACGAGCAGTACTTC
cdr3_aa: CASSVGASGRYEQYF

clone_size: few
j_call: TRBJ1-5
d_call: TRBD1
v_call: TRBV19
cdr3_nt: TGTGCCAGTAGTTCAAGACAGGGGGCCGTCTATCAGCCCCAGCATTTT
cdr3_aa: CASSSRQGAVYQPQHF

clone_size: .
j_call: TRBJ2-1
d_call: .
v_call: TRBV12-5
cdr3_nt: TGTGCTAGTGGGACCCTAGGCCCCTCCTACAATGAGCAGTTCTTC
cdr3_aa: CASGTLGPSYNEQFF

clone_size: .
j_call: TRBJ2-7
d_call: .
v_call: TRBV30
cdr3_nt: TGTGCCTGGAGTGTTTATCCCGAGCAGTACTTC
cdr3_aa: CAWSVYPEQYF

clone_size: .
j_call: TRBJ2-2
d_call: TRBD2
v_call: TRBV10-1
cdr3_nt: TGCGCCAGCGGGGGGACTAGCGGACGTAACACCGGGGAGCTGTTTTTT
cdr3_aa: CASGGTSGRNTGELFF

clone_size: once
j_call: TRBJ1-5
d_call: .
v_call: TRBV30
cdr3_nt: TGTGCCTGGAGTGGAGCGGGACGCAATCAGCCCCAGCATTTT
cdr3_aa: CAWSGAGRNQPQHF

clone_size: .
j_call: TRBJ2-1
d_call: TRBD2
v_call: TRBV5-4
cdr3_nt: TGTGCCAGCAGGGAAGCTAGCGGAGCACAATCCTACAATGAGCAGTTCTTC
cdr3_aa: CASREASGAQSYNEQFF

clone_size: .
j_call: TRBJ2-1
d_call: TRBD2
v_call: TRBV4-1
cdr3_nt: TGCGCCAGCAGCCACCGGGGCCGGGAGGCCACCTACAATGAGCAGTTCTTC
cdr3_aa: CASSHRGREATYNEQFF

clone_size: .
j_call: TRBJ2-1
d_call: .
v_call: TRBV7-3
cdr3_nt: TGTGCCAGCAGCTTAACTTCCAGCGGGCTTCCTGGTAATGAGCAGTTCTTC
cdr3_aa: CASSLTSSGLPGNEQFF

clone_size: few
j_call: TRBJ1-1
d_call: TRBD1
v_call: TRBV12-5
cdr3_nt: TGTGCTAGTGCAGGGGGTTTGAACACTGAAGCTTTCTTT
cdr3_aa: CASAGGLNTEAFF

clone_size: .
j_call: TRBJ1-2
d_call: .
v_call: TRBV11-2
cdr3_nt: TGTGCCAGCAGTTCTACAGTTAACTATGGCTACACCTTC
cdr3_aa: CASSSTVNYGYTF

clone_size: .
j_call: TRBJ2-4
d_call: .
v_call: TRBV7-2
cdr3_nt: TGTGCCAGCAGCCCGCCCCGGGGGGCCAAAAACATTCAGTACTTC
cdr3_aa: CASSPPRGAKNIQYF

clone_size: .
j_call: TRBJ1-1
d_call: .
v_call: TRBV12-3/TRBV12-4
cdr3_nt: TGTGCCAGCAGGGCTGACATGAACACTGAAGCTTTCTTT
cdr3_aa: CASRADMNTEAFF

clone_size: once
j_call: TRBJ1-2
d_call: .
v_call: TRBV9
cdr3_nt: TGTGCCAGCAGCGTAGCTGGGGGCGGCTACACCTTC
cdr3_aa: CASSVAGGGYTF

clone_size: .
j_call: TRBJ2-3
d_call: TRBD1
v_call: TRBV28
cdr3_nt: TGTGCCAGCAGGAGAGGGACAGCAACTAGCACAGATACGCAGTATTTT
cdr3_aa: CASRRGTATSTDTQYF

clone_size: .
j_call: TRBJ2-3
d_call: TRBD2
v_call: TRBV30
cdr3_nt: TGTGCCTGGAAACGTGGCGGGAGTGGCACAGATACGCAGTATTTT
cdr3_aa: CAWKRGGSGTDTQYF

clone_size: few
j_call: TRBJ1-6
d_call: TRBD1
v_call: TRBV25-1
cdr3_nt: TGTGCCAGCAGTGGAGGGGGCTCTTCACCCCTCCACTTT
cdr3_aa: CASSGGGSSPLHF

clone_size: .
j_call: TRBJ1-5
d_call: .
v_call: TRBV28
cdr3_nt: TGTGCCAGCTATATGAGAACACAGGGTGTCTGGCAGCCCCAGCATTTT
cdr3_aa: CASYMRTQGVWQPQHF

clone_size: .
j_call: TRBJ1-2
d_call: .
v_call: TRBV27
cdr3_nt: TGTGCCAGCAGTTTATTCTGGCAGAATGATGGCTACACCTTC
cdr3_aa: CASSLFWQNDGYTF

clone_size: .
j_call: TRBJ2-2
d_call: .
v_call: TRBV5-6
cdr3_nt: TGTGCCAGCAGCACCCCTCGGTCCGGGGGCACCGGGGAGCTGTTTTTT
cdr3_aa: CASSTPRSGGTGELFF

clone_size: .
j_call: TRBJ2-7
d_call: TRBD2
v_call: TRBV19
cdr3_nt: TGTGCCAGTAGTTCGGGGACTAGCGGAACCTACGAGCAGTACTTC
cdr3_aa: CASSSGTSGTYEQYF

clone_size: .
j_call: TRBJ2-3
d_call: .
v_call: TRBV19
cdr3_nt: TGTGCCAGTAGTAATGGGGGGGCACAGGATACGCAGTATTTT
cdr3_aa: CASSNGGAQDTQYF

clone_size: .
j_call: TRBJ2-2
d_call: .
v_call: TRBV3-1/TRBV3-2
cdr3_nt: TGTGCCAGCAGCCAAGAGGCTCCCACCGGGGAGCTGTTTTTT
cdr3_aa: CASSQEAPTGELFF

clone_size: .
j_call: TRBJ1-1
d_call: .
v_call: TRBV7-9
cdr3_nt: TGTGCCAGCAGCTTAGTCGTGGCGGGGAACACTGAAGCTTTCTTT
cdr3_aa: CASSLVVAGNTEAFF

clone_size: .
j_call: TRBJ2-3
d_call: TRBD1
v_call: TRBV18
cdr3_nt: TGTGCCAGCTCACAGGGACAGGGTACAGATACGCAGTATTTT
cdr3_aa: CASSQGQGTDTQYF

clone_size: .
j_call: TRBJ1-1
d_call: .
v_call: TRBV5-6
cdr3_nt: TGTGCCAGCAGCTTGGTGGCAGGGGTGGCGGTTGAAGCTTTCTTT
cdr3_aa: CASSLVAGVAVEAFF

clone_size: .
j_call: TRBJ2-7
d_call: .
v_call: TRBV11-2
cdr3_nt: TGTGCCAGCAGCGACCGTCCAGGGGACTACGAGCAGTACTTC
cdr3_aa: CASSDRPGDYEQYF

clone_size: .
j_call: TRBJ2-5
d_call: TRBD2
v_call: TRBV20-1
cdr3_nt: TGCAGTGCTAGTCTGAGCGGGAGTGGAGAGACCCAGTACTTC
cdr3_aa: CSASLSGSGETQYF

clone_size: once
j_call: TRBJ2-3
d_call: .
v_call: TRBV7-9
cdr3_nt: TGTGCCAGCAGCTGGGGGACTGGCGGGGGCACAGATACGCAGTATTTT
cdr3_aa: CASSWGTGGGTDTQYF

clone_size: .
j_call: TRBJ2-3
d_call: TRBD1
v_call: TRBV6-1
cdr3_nt: TGTGCCAGCAGTGAATTGGACAGGGTTAGGTTAGCTACGCAGTATTTT
cdr3_aa: CASSELDRVRLATQYF

clone_size: .
j_call: TRBJ2-5
d_call: .
v_call: TRBV5-4
cdr3_nt: TGTGCCAGCAGCTTGGTAGGGGACCAAGAGACCCAGTACTTC
cdr3_aa: CASSLVGDQETQYF

clone_size: .
j_call: TRBJ1-2
d_call: .
v_call: TRBV18
cdr3_nt: TGTGCCAGCTCACCAACGGCGGGGGGAGGCCTTATCTATGGCTACACCTTC
cdr3_aa: CASSPTAGGGLIYGYTF